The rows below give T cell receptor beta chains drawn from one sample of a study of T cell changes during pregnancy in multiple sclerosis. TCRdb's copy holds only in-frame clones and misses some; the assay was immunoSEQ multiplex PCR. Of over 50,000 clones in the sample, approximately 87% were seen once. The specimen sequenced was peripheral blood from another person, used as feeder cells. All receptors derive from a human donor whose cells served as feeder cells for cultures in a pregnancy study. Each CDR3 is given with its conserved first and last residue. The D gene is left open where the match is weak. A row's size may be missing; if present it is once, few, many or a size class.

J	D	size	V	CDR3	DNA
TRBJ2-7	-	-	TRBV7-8	CASSLSLPYEQYF	TGTGCCAGCAGCTTATCTCTTCCCTACGAGCAGTACTTC
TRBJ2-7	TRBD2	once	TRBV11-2	CASSLTSGSFYEQYF	TGTGCCAGCAGTTTGACTAGCGGGAGTTTCTACGAGCAGTACTTC
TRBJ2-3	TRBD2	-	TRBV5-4	CASSLAGLAGVGDTQYF	TGTGCCAGCAGCTTGGCGGGGCTAGCGGGAGTCGGAGATACGCAGTATTTT
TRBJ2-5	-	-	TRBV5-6	CASSFPRGETQYF	TGTGCCAGCAGTTTCCCGCGGGGCGAGACCCAGTACTTC
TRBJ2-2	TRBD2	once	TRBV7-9	CASSFGTSGYTGELFF	TGTGCCAGCAGCTTCGGGACTAGCGGTTACACCGGGGAGCTGTTTTTT
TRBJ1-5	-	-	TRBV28	CASSRGGDSNQPQHF	TGTGCCAGCAGTAGGGGTGGGGATAGCAATCAGCCCCAGCATTTT
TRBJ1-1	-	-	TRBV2	CASSLQGNTEAFF	TGTGCCAGCAGTTTACAGGGTAACACTGAAGCTTTCTTT
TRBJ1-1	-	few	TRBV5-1	CASSSRGNTEAFF	TGCGCCAGCAGCTCCAGGGGGAACACTGAAGCTTTCTTT
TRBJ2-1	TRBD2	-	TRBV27	CASSLTPGLAGEKHNEQFF	TGTGCCAGCAGCTTGACTCCGGGACTAGCGGGAGAAAAACACAATGAGCAGTTCTTC
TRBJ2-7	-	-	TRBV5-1	CASALGAPYEQYF	TGCGCCAGCGCCTTGGGGGCCCCCTACGAGCAGTACTTC
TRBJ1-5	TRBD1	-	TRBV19	CASIGQGVANSNQPQHF	TGTGCCAGTATTGGGCAGGGGGTCGCCAATAGCAATCAGCCCCAGCATTTT
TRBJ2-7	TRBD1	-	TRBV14	CASSQGQVGVQYF	TGTGCCAGCAGCCAGGGACAGGTAGGGGTCCAGTACTTC
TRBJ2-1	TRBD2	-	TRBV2	CASSLLAPYNEQFF	TGTGCCAGCAGCTTACTAGCGCCTTACAATGAGCAGTTCTTC
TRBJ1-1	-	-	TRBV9	CASSWGDTEAFF	TGTGCCAGCAGCTGGGGGGACACTGAAGCTTTCTTT
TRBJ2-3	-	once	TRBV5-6	CASSPLRSGPQDTQYF	TGTGCCAGCAGCCCCCTAAGGAGCGGGCCACAAGATACGCAGTATTTT
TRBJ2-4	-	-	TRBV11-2	CASSLDLPTKNIQYF	TGTGCCAGCAGCTTAGACCTTCCCACCAAAAACATTCAGTACTTC
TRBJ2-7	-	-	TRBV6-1	CASSEGRGGYF	TGTGCCAGCAGTGAAGGGAGGGGAGGGTACTTC
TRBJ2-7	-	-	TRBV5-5	CASSPGQSYSYEQYF	TGTGCCAGCAGCCCAGGACAGTCGTACTCCTACGAGCAGTACTTC
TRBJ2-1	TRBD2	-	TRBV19	CASRGTSGYSYNEQFF	TGTGCCAGTAGAGGGACTAGCGGATACTCCTACAATGAGCAGTTCTTC
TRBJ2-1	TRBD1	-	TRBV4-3	CASSQDWGTGGNEQFF	TGCGCCAGCAGCCAAGATTGGGGGACAGGGGGCAATGAGCAGTTCTTC
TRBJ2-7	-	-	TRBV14	CASSRAGAPYEQYF	TGTGCCAGCAGCCGGGCAGGGGCGCCCTACGAGCAGTACTTC
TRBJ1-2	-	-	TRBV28	CASRTPVYYGYTF	TGTGCCAGCAGAACCCCCGTTTACTATGGCTACACCTTC